The 12 T cell receptor beta chains below come from one sample, sequenced in a study of T cells after yellow fever vaccination. One entry per CDR3 protein, called by TCRdb with MiXCR from the 5' RACE reads. The data hold some 340,000 distinct CDR3 sequences, with about 4% observed a single time. The material was PBMCs, obtained 5 days after the yellow fever booster vaccination. These receptors were collected from a man in his late teens or twenties who received the YFV17D yellow fever vaccine.

This clonotype has just a few counts. This chain uses TRBV3-1 with TRBJ2-3, with D possibly being TRBD1 (5 bases). CDR3 length: 13 amino acids. Germline values: CDR1 LGHDT, CDR2 YNNKEL (reference sequence). Trimming took 6 bases from V and 10 from J, leaving 17 bases between them. This CDR3 is CASRSRGGHSQYF. CDR3 coding DNA: TGTGCCAGCAGGAGTAGAGGTGGACATTCGCAGTATTTT.

The sample holds a few counts of this clonotype. V is TRBV9 and J is TRBJ2-1, with D unresolved. Trimming took off 0 bases at V and 2 bases at J, with 6 bases between the two ends. Germline V CDR1 and CDR2: SGDLS, YYNGEE. The CDR3 has 14 amino acids. The CDR3 region is CASSVGVTYNEQFF. The DNA for the CDR3 is TGTGCCAGCAGCGTAGGGGTAACCTACAATGAGCAGTTCTTC. The full variable domain, its missing parts supplied by reference TRBV9 and TRBJ2-1, is DSGVTQTPKHLITATGQRVTLRCSPRSGDLSVYWYQQSLDQGLQFLIQYYNGEERAKGNILERFSAQQFPDLHSELNLSSLELGDSALYFCASSVGVTYNEQFFGPGTRLTVL.

This clonotype was observed a few times. The genes are TRBV9 and TRBJ1-2; no definite D call. CDR1 SGDLS and CDR2 YYNGEE come from the germline V gene. CDR3 length: 15 amino acids. The germline V and J ends were trimmed by 3 bases and 4 bases, with 16 bases remaining between them. The CDR3 protein is CASSETPDPSYGYTF. The CDR3 DNA is TGTGCCAGCAGCGAAACCCCGGACCCTTCCTATGGCTACACCTTC.

This clonotype has a count of ten or more. The rearrangement links TRBV5-1 to TRBJ2-5, with D tentatively TRBD1 (5 bases). The germline CDR1 and CDR2 sequences are SGHRS and YFSETQ. V shed 0 bases and J shed 2 bases, with 14 bases lying between them. The CDR3 is 16 amino acids. The CDR3 DNA reads TGCGCCAGCAGCTTGGCCGTCGCAGGGCAACAAGAGACCCAGTACTTC. Protein sequence: CASSLAVAGQQETQYF. Full variable domain (outside the CDR3, taken from reference TRBV5-1 and TRBJ2-5): KAGVTQTPRYLIKTRGQQVTLSCSPISGHRSVSWYQQTPGQGLQFLFEYFSETQRNKGNFPGRFSGRQFSNSRSEMNVSTLELGDSALYLCASSLAVAGQQETQYFGPGTRLLVL.

The rearrangement links TRBV6-2 or TRBV6-3 to TRBJ2-1; D possibly uses TRBD1 or TRBD2 (7 bases each). V was trimmed by 8 bases and J by 4 bases, leaving 15 bases between them. Germline values: CDR1 MNHEY, CDR2 SVGEGT. The CDR3 runs 14 residues. For the CDR3, the DNA is TGTGCCAGCCTCAGGGGGGGGAGGTACAATGAGCAGTTCTTC. It specifies CASLRGGRYNEQFF.

This clonotype has a handful of counts. The chain recombines TRBV5-5 with TRBJ2-5; the match to TRBD2 covers 11 bases. The CDR3 length is 16 residues. Trimming at V came to 3 bases and at J to 5 bases, leaving 9 bases not matched to a gene. From germline, CDR1 is SGHKS and CDR2 YYEKEE (reference sequence). CDR3 bases: TGTGCCAGCAGCTGGTCACTAGCGGGGGCCGCCGAGACCCAGTACTTC. Translation gives CASSWSLAGAAETQYF.

This clonotype was recorded a few times. V usage is TRBV12-3 or TRBV12-4 and J usage is TRBJ2-2; D is uncertain. The CDR3 is 13 amino acids. V lost 5 bases and J lost 9, with 13 bases in between. CDR3 coding DNA: TGTGCCAGCAGTCCCCCTATGGTTTGGGAGCTGTTTTTT. Its protein is CASSPPMVWELFF.

This clonotype was seen a handful of times. Germline is not matched at one junction end, which may reflect a read error. V is TRBV5-4 and J is TRBJ2-1, with TRBD1 identical over 8 bases. Germline V gene lookup returns CDR1 SGHNT and CDR2 YYREEE (reference sequence). This CDR3 comprises 15 residues. The CDR3 coding sequence is TGTGCCAGCAGCCCCCCCGGGCAGGGGGCGATCAATGAGCAGTTC. Its protein is CASSPPGQGAINEQF.

This clonotype was detected only a few times. CDR3 sequence: CATSRDGRGRGDTQYF. The CDR3 nucleotides read TGTGCCACCAGCAGAGATGGACGGGGCCGGGGAGATACGCAGTATTTT. The V call is TRBV15, the J call TRBJ2-3, with D perhaps being TRBD1 or TRBD2 (5 bases each). The V end lost 0 bases, the J end lost 5 bases, and 15 bases lay between the germline ends. The CDR3 is 16 amino acids. Germline V gives CDR1 LNHNV, CDR2 YYDKDF (reference sequence).

In this sample, this clonotype turned up many times. The CDR3 reads CASSLDRAAGNTIYF. Written as DNA, the CDR3 is TGTGCCAGCAGCTTAGACAGGGCGGCTGGAAACACCATATATTTT. The chain uses TRBV7-2 and TRBJ1-3; D might be TRBD1 (6 bases). Germline CDR1 reads SGHTA; CDR2 reads FQGNSA. The CDR3 is 15 amino acids. V lost 1 base to trimming and J lost 2 bases, with 9 bases between them.

This clonotype showed up just a few times. The chain combines TRBV6-6 with TRBJ1-5, with 7 bases identical to TRBD1. This CDR3 comprises 15 residues. CDR1 and CDR2 from the germline V gene are MNHNY and SVGAGI (reference sequence). V gave up 2 bases and J gave up 5 bases; unmatched junction bases: 6. CDR3 coding DNA: TGTGCCAGCAGTTACGGCAGGGGGAGCGATCAGCCCCAGCATTTT. Translated: CASSYGRGSDQPQHF.

The chain links TRBV7-9 to TRBJ1-1; D may be TRBD1 (6 bases). From germline, CDR1 is SEHNR and CDR2 FQNEAQ (reference sequence). Trimming stripped 1 base from V and 4 bases from J, with 16 bases between. This CDR3 is built from 16 residues. The chain's CDR3 is CASSLVVQGYGTEAFF. CDR3 DNA sequence: TGTGCCAGCAGCTTAGTGGTCCAGGGGTACGGCACTGAAGCTTTCTTT. Combining the CDR3 with reference TRBV7-9 and TRBJ1-1 gives the whole variable domain DTGVSQNPRHKITKRGQNVTFRCDPISEHNRLYWYRQTLGQGPEFLTYFQNEAQLEKSRLLSDRFSAERPKGSFSTLEIQRTEQGDSAMYLCASSLVVQGYGTEAFFGQGTRLTVV.